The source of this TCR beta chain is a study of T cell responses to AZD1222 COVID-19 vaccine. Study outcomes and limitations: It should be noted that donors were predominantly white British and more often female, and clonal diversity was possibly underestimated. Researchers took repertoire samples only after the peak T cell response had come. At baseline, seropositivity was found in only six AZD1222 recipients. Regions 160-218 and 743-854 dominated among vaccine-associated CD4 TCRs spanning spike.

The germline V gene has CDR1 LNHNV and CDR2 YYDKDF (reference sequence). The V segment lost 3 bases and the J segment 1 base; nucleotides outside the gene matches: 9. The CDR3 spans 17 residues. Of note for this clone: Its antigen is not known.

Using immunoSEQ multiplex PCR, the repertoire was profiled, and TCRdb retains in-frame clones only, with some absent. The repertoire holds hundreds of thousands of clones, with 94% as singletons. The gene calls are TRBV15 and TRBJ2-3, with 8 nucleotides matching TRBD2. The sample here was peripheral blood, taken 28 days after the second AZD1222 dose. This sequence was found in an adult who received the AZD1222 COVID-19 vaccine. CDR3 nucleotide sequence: TGTGCCACCAGCAGGGGCGGGGGGCCTAGGGGCACAGATACGCAGTATTTT. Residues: CATSRGGGPRGTDTQYF.